Presented here are 20 T cell receptor beta chains from one specimen sequenced in a study of cytotoxic CD8 clonotypes in ibrutinib-treated CLL. The data were produced by immunoSEQ multiplex PCR, yet TCRdb's version contains in-frame clones alone and is incomplete. The data contain about 160,000 clones, 88% of them singletons. The source material was PBMCs, sampled at disease progression, from a patient treated with ibrutinib. The receptor source for this set is a human donor with chronic lymphocytic leukemia.

This clone showed up just once. The chain joins TRBV19 to TRBJ2-7, with D possibly being TRBD1 (6 bases). Trimming cost V 7 bases and J 5 bases, with 15 bases left between them. The CDR3 loop spans 13 amino acids. Per germline, CDR1 LNHDA and CDR2 SQIVND (reference sequence). CDR3 amino acids: CASITDSGDEQYF. CDR3 bases: TGTGCCAGTATTACGGACTCAGGGGACGAGCAGTACTTC.

The chain links TRBV10-1 to TRBJ2-1; D remains unclear. The length of the CDR3 is 14 residues. Trimming removed 3 bases from V and 13 bases from J, with 19 bases in between. Germline V gene sequence: CDR1 WNHNN, CDR2 SYGVQD (reference sequence). The CDR3 reads CASSDPSPTASQFF. In DNA, the CDR3 is TGCGCCAGCAGTGACCCGAGCCCTACAGCTTCTCAGTTCTTC.

This clone was found a few times. The chain links TRBV7-2 to TRBJ2-7, with D perhaps TRBD1 (6 bases). The CDR3 is 15 amino acids. Trimming removed 2 bases at V and 3 bases at J, with 14 bases between. Germline CDR1 reads SGHTA; CDR2 reads FQGNSA. The CDR3 protein is CASSLRETGGYEQYF. CDR3 in DNA: TGTGCCAGCAGCTTACGTGAGACAGGCGGCTACGAGCAGTACTTC.

This chain links TRBV28 with TRBJ2-4; D is tentatively TRBD1 or TRBD2 (5 bases each). V lost 4 bases, J lost 6 bases, and 16 bases lay in between. This CDR3 comprises 15 residues. CDR1 is MDHEN, CDR2 SYDVKM, per germline. Here the CDR3 DNA reads TGTGCCAGCAGTTCCCACGGGGCAGGAAGAAACATTCAGTACTTC. Translated: CASSSHGAGRNIQYF.

This clone was observed a few times. The chain carries TRBV9 and TRBJ1-1, with unresolved D. Germline V gene sequence: CDR1 SGDLS, CDR2 YYNGEE. V was cut by 4 bases and J by 4 bases, with 11 bases left in between. This CDR3 comprises 13 residues. In nucleotides, the CDR3 is TGTGCCAGCAGCTTAAAACGGGTCACTGAAGCTTTCTTT. The encoded protein is CASSLKRVTEAFF.

This rearrangement joins TRBV4-3 to TRBJ2-1, with 9 bases matching TRBD2. Germline values: CDR1 LGHNA, CDR2 YSLEER. The CDR3 runs to 16 residues. V dropped 0 bases and J dropped 11; count of bases not matched to a gene: 11. The CDR3 region has the DNA TGCGCCAGCAGCCAAGATACGGGACTAGCAGATGGGCAGCAGTTCTTC. This encodes CASSQDTGLADGQQFF.

The CDR3 reads CASSPTGKVNTEAFF. CDR3 sequence (DNA): TGTGCCAGCAGCCCGACAGGAAAGGTGAACACTGAAGCTTTCTTT. This chain links TRBV6-1 with TRBJ1-1; the D gene is possibly TRBD1 (6 bases). The CDR3 has 15 residues. Germline lookup yields CDR1 MNHNS and CDR2 SASEGT. Deletions cut 6 bases from V and 0 bases from J, with 14 bases between.

The chain has TRBV7-3 and TRBJ1-3, with D unresolved. The V end was cut by 6 bases, the J end by 0 bases, with 15 bases between. The CDR3 length is 16 residues. Germline V lookup: CDR1 SGHTA, CDR2 FQGTGA. CDR3 bases: TGTGCCAGCAGTCAGACCGACGGATACTCTGGAAACACCATATATTTT. Encoded protein: CASSQTDGYSGNTIYF.

As for this clone: Germline and junction disagree at one end, which may indicate a read error. The chain links TRBV9 to TRBJ2-7, with a weak D call TRBD1 (6 bases). The CDR3 contains 9 residues. Germline V lookup: CDR1 SGDLS, CDR2 YYNGEE. The chain's CDR3 is CASSAWDNF. The CDR3 DNA follows: TGTGCCAGCAGCGCCTGGGACAACTTC.

The chain links TRBV7-8 to TRBJ2-4; weak D call: TRBD1 (6 bases). In germline, CDR1 is SGHVS, CDR2 FQNEAQ. The CDR3 is 16 amino acids. V lost 3 bases to trimming and J lost 2 bases, with 14 bases between them. CDR3 DNA sequence: TGTGCCAGCAGCTTTCGGCAGGGGAAGACCAAAAACATTCAGTACTTC. This gives the protein CASSFRQGKTKNIQYF.

This clone was seen only once. The chain has TRBV20-1 and TRBJ1-1; D is undetermined. Trimming pared 0 bases from V and 1 base from J, leaving 0 bases between. This CDR3 is 11 amino acids long. From germline, CDR1 is DFQATT and CDR2 SNEGSKA (reference sequence). The CDR3 region has the DNA TGCAGTGCTAGAGAGAACACTGAAGCTTTCTTT. Its protein is CSARENTEAFF.

The chain joins TRBV29-1 to TRBJ1-1, with 7 positions matching TRBD1. From germline, CDR1 is SQVTM and CDR2 ANQGSEA. Trimming took 4 bases from V and 6 from J; bases not matched to a gene: 11. This CDR3 spans 14 amino acids. The CDR3 region has the DNA TGCAGCGTTGGGGGGACAGACATGAGGGCTGAAGCTTTCTTT. Amino acid sequence: CSVGGTDMRAEAFF.

The rearrangement links TRBV5-1 to TRBJ1-2; D is unclear. The CDR3 extends over 14 amino acids. Germline V CDR1 and CDR2: SGHRS, YFSETQ. V lost 4 bases to trimming and J lost 7 bases, with 17 bases between them. The CDR3 DNA reads as TGCGCCAGCAGCCCTCCCTTAAGCTCGGGTGGCTACACCTTC. Encoded protein: CASSPPLSSGGYTF.

In its sample, this clone was seen once. V gene TRBV4-1 combines with J gene TRBJ1-2; no clear D gene. The CDR3 contains 16 residues. Trimming pared 1 base from V and 1 base from J, leaving 13 bases between. Germline V lookup: CDR1 MGHRA, CDR2 YSYEKL. The CDR3, as DNA: TGCGCCAGCAGCCAAGGCCGTTCGCCCATTAACTATGGCTACACCTTC. It specifies CASSQGRSPINYGYTF.

The chain has TRBV9 and TRBJ2-7; 8 nucleotides agree with TRBD1. This CDR3 contains 14 residues. CDR1 and CDR2 from the germline V gene are SGDLS and YYNGEE. Trimming at V came to 3 bases and at J to 4 bases, leaving 6 bases not matched to a gene. Written as DNA, the CDR3 is TGTGCCAGCAGCGCAGGGGACAGGAATTACGAGCAGTACTTC. It yields the protein CASSAGDRNYEQYF.

Turning to this clone: The sample holds other DNA sequences that translate to the same CDR3. The chain is built from TRBV9 and TRBJ2-2; D gene unclear. The V gene lost 0 bases and the J gene lost 1 base, with 7 bases spanning the gap. The CDR3 totals 15 residues. CDR1 and CDR2 from the germline V gene are SGDLS and YYNGEE. The CDR3 DNA reads as TGTGCCAGCAGCGTAGCTCAGCGGAACACCGGGGAGCTGTTTTTT. It codes for CASSVAQRNTGELFF.

The DNA of the CDR3 is TGTGCCGTGAGGACTAGCGGGAGTGTCGCAGAGACCCAGTACTTC. Protein: CAVRTSGSVAETQYF. The chain is built from TRBV6-1 and TRBJ2-5, with 13 bases that match TRBD2. Germline V gene data show CDR1 as MNHNS and CDR2 as SASEGT. V lost 11 bases to trimming and J lost 4 bases; unmatched junction nucleotides: 10. The CDR3 contains 15 residues.

The rearrangement joins TRBV2 to TRBJ1-5; tentative D call: TRBD1 (6 bases). The CDR3 length is 17 residues. Germline lookup yields CDR1 SNHLY and CDR2 FYNNEI. V lost 6 bases to trimming and J lost 3 bases, with 21 bases between them. The DNA for the CDR3 is TGTGCCAGCAGGAGGGGACTTGCGGGGGCACCCAATCAGCCCCAGCATTTT. It yields the protein CASRRGLAGAPNQPQHF.

The chain employs TRBV7-3 and TRBJ2-7; no clear D. The CDR3 loop spans 14 amino acids. Germline values: CDR1 SGHTA, CDR2 FQGTGA. V was pared by 1 base and J by 2 bases, with 9 bases between. The CDR3 here is CASSLNSPPYEQYF. The CDR3 bases are TGTGCCAGCAGCTTAAACTCTCCTCCCTACGAGCAGTACTTC.

The gene calls are TRBV28 and TRBJ1-5; weak D call: TRBD1 (5 bases). Trimming left V 8 bases short and J 1 base short, with 12 bases between. There are 14 residues in the CDR3. Looked up from germline, CDR1 is MDHEN and CDR2 is SYDVKM. CDR3 protein: CASATVESNQPQHF. The CDR3 coding sequence is TGTGCCAGCGCGACAGTGGAGAGCAATCAGCCCCAGCATTTT.